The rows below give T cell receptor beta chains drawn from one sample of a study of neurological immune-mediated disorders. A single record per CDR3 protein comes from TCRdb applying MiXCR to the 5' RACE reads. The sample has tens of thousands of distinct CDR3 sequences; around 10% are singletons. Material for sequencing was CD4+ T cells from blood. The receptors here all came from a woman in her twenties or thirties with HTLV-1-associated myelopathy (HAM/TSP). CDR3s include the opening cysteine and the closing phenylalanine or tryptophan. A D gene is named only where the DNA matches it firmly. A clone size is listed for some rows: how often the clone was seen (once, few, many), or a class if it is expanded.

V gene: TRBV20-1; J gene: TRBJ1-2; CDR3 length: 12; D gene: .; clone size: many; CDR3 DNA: TGCAGTGCTTCTTCCGGGACGGATGGCTACACCTTC; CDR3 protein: CSASSGTDGYTF
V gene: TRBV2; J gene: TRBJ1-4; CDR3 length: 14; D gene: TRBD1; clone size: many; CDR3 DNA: TGTGCCAGCAGTGAAAGGGGGCCGGATGAAAAACTGTTTTTT; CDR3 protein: CASSERGPDEKLFF
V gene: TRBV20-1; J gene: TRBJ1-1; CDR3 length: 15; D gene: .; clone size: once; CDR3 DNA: TGCAGTGCCCCAATGGGGGGGTTGGACCGATTTGAAGCTTTCTTT; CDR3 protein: CSAPMGGLDRFEAFF
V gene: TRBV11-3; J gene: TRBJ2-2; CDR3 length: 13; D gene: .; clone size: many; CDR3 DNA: TGTGCCAGCAGCTTAGATCGCGGCGGGGAGCTGTTTTTT; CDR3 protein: CASSLDRGGELFF
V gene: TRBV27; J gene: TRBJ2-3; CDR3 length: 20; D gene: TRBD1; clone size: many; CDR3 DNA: TGTGCCAGCAGTTTCTGGTGGCCAGGGGGCGGTTCGGGGTACACAGATACGCAGTATTTT; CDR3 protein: CASSFWWPGGGSGYTDTQYF
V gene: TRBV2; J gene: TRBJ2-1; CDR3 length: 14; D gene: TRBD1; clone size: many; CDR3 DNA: TGTGCCAGGACAGGGTCCCCCTCATACAATGAGCAGTTCTTC; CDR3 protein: CARTGSPSYNEQFF
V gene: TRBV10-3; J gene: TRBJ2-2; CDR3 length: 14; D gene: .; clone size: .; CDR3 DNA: TGTGCCATCAGTGGAGAAAGGGGCATCGGGGAGCTGTTTTTT; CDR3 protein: CAISGERGIGELFF
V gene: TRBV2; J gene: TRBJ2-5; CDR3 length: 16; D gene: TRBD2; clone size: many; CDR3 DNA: TGTGCCAGCAGCTACCTGGGGAGGGCCGAGCAAGAGACCCAGTACTTC; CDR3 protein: CASSYLGRAEQETQYF
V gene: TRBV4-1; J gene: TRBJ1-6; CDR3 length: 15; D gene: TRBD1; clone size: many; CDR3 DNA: TGCGCCAGCAGCCTCATCACAGGGGTTAATTCACCCCTCCACTTT; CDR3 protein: CASSLITGVNSPLHF
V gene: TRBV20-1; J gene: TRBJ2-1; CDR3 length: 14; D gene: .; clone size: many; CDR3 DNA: TGCAGTGCTATCCCGGCAGGGGGCGGGGGTGAGCAGTTCTTC; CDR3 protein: CSAIPAGGGGEQFF
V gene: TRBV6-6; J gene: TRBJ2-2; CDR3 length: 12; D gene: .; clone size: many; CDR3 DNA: TGTGCCAGCAGGGGAAACACCGGGGAGCTGTTTTTT; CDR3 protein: CASRGNTGELFF
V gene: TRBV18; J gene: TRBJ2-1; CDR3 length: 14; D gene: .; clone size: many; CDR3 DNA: TGTGCCAGCTCACCACCACTCCGCTCAGGAGAGCAGTTCTTC; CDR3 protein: CASSPPLRSGEQFF
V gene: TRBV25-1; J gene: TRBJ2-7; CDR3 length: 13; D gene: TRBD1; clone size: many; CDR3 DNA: TGTGCCAGCAGTGATGACAGGGGGCTCGAGCAGTACTTC; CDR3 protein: CASSDDRGLEQYF
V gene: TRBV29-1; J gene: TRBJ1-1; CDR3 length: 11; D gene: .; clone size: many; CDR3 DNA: TGCAGCGCCTTTATGAGCACTGAAGCTTTCTTT; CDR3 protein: CSAFMSTEAFF
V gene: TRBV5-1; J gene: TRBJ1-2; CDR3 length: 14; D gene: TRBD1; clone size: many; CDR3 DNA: TGCGCCAGCAGCAAGGGACAGACCTATTATGGCTACACCTTC; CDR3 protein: CASSKGQTYYGYTF
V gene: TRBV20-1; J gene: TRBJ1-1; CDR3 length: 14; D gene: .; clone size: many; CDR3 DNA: TGCAGTGCTAATAAACCAGGGATGAACACTGAAGCTTTCTTT; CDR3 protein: CSANKPGMNTEAFF
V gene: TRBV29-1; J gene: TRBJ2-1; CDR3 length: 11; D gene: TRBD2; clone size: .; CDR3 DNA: TGCAGCTCCCGGGGGGTCAATGAGCAGTTCTTC; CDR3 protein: CSSRGVNEQFF
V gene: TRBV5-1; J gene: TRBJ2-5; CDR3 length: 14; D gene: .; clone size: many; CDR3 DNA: TGCGCCAGCAGTCGGGACGGCTTCCAAGAGACCCAGTACTTC; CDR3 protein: CASSRDGFQETQYF
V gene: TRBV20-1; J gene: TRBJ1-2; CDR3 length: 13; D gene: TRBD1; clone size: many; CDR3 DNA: TGCAGTGCTAGTGATCAGGGGGCGGGAGGCTACACCTTC; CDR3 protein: CSASDQGAGGYTF
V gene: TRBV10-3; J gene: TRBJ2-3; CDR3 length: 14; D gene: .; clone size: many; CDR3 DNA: TGTGCCATCAGTGACCAGGGGAGCACAGATACGCAGTATTTT; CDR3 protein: CAISDQGSTDTQYF
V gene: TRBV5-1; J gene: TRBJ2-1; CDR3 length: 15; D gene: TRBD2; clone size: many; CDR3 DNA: TGCGCCAGCAGCAGGCAGCGGGGAATCTACAATGAGCAGTTCTTC; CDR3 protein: CASSRQRGIYNEQFF
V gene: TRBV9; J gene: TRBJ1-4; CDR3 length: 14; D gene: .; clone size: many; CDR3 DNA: TGTGCCAGCAGCCCCCTCGAATGGGCCGAAAAACTGTTTTTT; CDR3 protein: CASSPLEWAEKLFF
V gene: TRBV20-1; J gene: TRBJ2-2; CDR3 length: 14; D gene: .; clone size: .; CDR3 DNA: TGCAGTGCCGGTGAATGGGGGAACACCGTGGAGCTGTTTTTT; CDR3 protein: CSAGEWGNTVELFF
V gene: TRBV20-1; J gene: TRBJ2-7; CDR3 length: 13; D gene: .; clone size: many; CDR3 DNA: TGCAGTGCTAGCCCCGGGACCACCTACGAGCAGTACTTC; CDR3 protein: CSASPGTTYEQYF
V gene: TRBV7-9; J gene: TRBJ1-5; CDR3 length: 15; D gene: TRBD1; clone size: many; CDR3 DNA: TGTGCCAGCAGCTTAACGACAGGGGTCAATCAGCCCCAGCATTTT; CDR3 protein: CASSLTTGVNQPQHF
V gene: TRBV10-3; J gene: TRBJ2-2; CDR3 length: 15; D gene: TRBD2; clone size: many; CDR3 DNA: TGTGCCATCGGCGAGGGACTAGCGGGGCCCGGGGAGCTGTTTTTT; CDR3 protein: CAIGEGLAGPGELFF
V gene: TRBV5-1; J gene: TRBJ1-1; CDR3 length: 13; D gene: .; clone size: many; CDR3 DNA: TGCGCCAGCAGCTTGGGGGGGGCCACTGAAGCTTTCTTT; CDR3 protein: CASSLGGATEAFF
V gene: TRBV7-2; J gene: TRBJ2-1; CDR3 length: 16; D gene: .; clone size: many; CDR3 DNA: TGTGCCAGCAGCTTAATCCGGGGGGCGACCTACAATGAGCAGTTCTTC; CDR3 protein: CASSLIRGATYNEQFF
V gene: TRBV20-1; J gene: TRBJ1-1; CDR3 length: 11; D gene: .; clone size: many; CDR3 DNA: TGCAGTGGCTGCGAGAACACTGAAGCTTTCTTT; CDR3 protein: CSGCENTEAFF
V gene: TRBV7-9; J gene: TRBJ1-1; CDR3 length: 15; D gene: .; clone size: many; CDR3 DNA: TGTGCCAGCAGCTTAGTCGCGGGGAGGGCCACTGAAGCTTTCTTT; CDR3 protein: CASSLVAGRATEAFF
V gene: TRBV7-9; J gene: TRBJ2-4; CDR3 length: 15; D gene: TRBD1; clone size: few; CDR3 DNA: TGTGCCAGCAGCCCGAGGACAGGAGGAGAAGGGATTCAGTACTTC; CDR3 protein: CASSPRTGGEGIQYF
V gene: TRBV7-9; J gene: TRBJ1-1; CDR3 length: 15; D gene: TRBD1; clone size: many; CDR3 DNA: TGTGCCAGCAGCCGAGCCGACAGGGGGTTCGCTGAAGCTTTCTTT; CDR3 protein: CASSRADRGFAEAFF
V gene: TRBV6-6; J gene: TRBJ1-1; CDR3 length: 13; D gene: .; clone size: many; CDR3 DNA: TGTGCCAGCAGTTACCGGTTGAACACTGAAGCTTTCTTT; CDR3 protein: CASSYRLNTEAFF
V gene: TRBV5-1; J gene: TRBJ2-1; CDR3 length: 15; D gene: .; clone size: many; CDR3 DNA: TGCGCCAGCAGCTTAAGTAGTCACACAAACGATGAGCAGTTCTTC; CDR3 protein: CASSLSSHTNDEQFF
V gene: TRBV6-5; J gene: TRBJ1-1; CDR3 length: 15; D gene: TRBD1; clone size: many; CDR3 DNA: TGTGCCAGCAGGCGGGACAGTATAATGAACACTGAAGCTTTCTTT; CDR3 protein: CASRRDSIMNTEAFF
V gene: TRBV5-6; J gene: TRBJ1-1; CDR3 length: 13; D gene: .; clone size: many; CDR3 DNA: TGTGCCAGCAGCCACGACAGGAACACTGAAGCTTTCTTT; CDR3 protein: CASSHDRNTEAFF
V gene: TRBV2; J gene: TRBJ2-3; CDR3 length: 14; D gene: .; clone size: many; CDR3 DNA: TGTGCCAGCAGGAGGGAGGGGGTGACAGATACGCAGTATTTT; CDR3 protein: CASRREGVTDTQYF
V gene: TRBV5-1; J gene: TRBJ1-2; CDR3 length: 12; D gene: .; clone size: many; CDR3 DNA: TGCGCCAGCAGCTTCTGGGGGTATGGCTACACCTTC; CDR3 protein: CASSFWGYGYTF
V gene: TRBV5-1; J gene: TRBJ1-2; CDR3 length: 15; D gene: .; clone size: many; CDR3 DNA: TGCGCCAGCAGCTTTGGCAGGGCCGATAACTATGGCTACACCTTC; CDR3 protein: CASSFGRADNYGYTF
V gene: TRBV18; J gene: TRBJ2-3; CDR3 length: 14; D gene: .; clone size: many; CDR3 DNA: TGTGCCAGCTCACCACGACAGGACACAGATACGCAGTATTTT; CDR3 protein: CASSPRQDTDTQYF
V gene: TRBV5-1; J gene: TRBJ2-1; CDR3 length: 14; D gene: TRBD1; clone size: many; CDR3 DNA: TGCGCCAGCAGCTTGACACAGGGGATCAATGAGCAGTTCTTC; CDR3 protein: CASSLTQGINEQFF
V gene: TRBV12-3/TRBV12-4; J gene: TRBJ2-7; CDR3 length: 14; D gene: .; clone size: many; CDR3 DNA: TGTGCCAGCAGTTTTGTCGGGGGAGCCTACGAGCAGTACTTC; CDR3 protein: CASSFVGGAYEQYF
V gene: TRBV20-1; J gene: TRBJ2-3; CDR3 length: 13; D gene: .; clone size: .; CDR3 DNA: TGCAGTGCTAGAGTTCCGGGCACACATACGCAGTATTTT; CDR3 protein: CSARVPGTHTQYF
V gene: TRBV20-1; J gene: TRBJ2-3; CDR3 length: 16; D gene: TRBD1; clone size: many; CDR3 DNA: TGCAGTGCTGGCCCTAGACAGGGTATCGGCACAGATACGCAGTATTTT; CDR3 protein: CSAGPRQGIGTDTQYF
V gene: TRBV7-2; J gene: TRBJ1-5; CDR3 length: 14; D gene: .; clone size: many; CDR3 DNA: TGTGCCAGCAGCTTAGCCCCCGGGAGTCAGCCCCAGCATTTT; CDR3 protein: CASSLAPGSQPQHF
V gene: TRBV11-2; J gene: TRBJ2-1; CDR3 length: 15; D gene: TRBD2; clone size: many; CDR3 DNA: TGTGCCAGCAGCTTGGGTAGCGGGCCCTACAATGAGCAGTTCTTC; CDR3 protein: CASSLGSGPYNEQFF
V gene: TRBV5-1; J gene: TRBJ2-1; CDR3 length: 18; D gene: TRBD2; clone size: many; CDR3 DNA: TGCGCCAGCAGCTTGAGAACTAGCGGGGGGCCTATCTACAATGAGCAGTTCTTC; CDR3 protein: CASSLRTSGGPIYNEQFF
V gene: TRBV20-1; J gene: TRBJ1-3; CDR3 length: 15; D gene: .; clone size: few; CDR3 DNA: TGCAGTGCTAGAATCCGGCAGGGACTAGGAAACACCATATATTTT; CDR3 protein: CSARIRQGLGNTIYF
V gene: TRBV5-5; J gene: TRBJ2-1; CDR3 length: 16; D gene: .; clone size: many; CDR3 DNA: TGTGCCAGCAGCCGAGGAAACAGGTTTCCCTACAATGAGCAGTTCTTC; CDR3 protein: CASSRGNRFPYNEQFF